This paragraph reports one TCR beta chain. Its antigen is currently unknown. This specimen comes from a study of memory CD4+ T cells and cytomegalovirus serostatus. General study findings and limits: About 40% of the roughly 160 known CMV-associated TCRbeta sequences appeared in CD4+ memory.

Sequenced by immunoSEQ multiplex PCR; TCRdb stores in-frame clones only, minus some. Of some 30,000 clones detected, around 76% appear once; the ten largest clones hold over 0.55%. The sort gate was single viable CD3+CD4+CD8-CD45RO+ cells for memory CD4+ T cells. The germline V and J ends were trimmed by 0 bases and 7 bases, with 18 bases remaining between them. Germline CDR1 reads ENHRY; CDR2 reads SYGVKD. The length of the CDR3 is 16 residues. Sequenced material: memory CD4+ T cells from blood. This clonotype originated in an adult in good health and CMV-seronegative. Some clones in this sample may be carry-over from other donors' samples. The genes are TRBV10-3 and TRBJ1-2, with D possibly TRBD1 on 5 matching bases. CDR3 sequence: CAISESFQGTSFGYTF. CDR3 bases: TGTGCCATCAGTGAGTCATTCCAGGGCACTTCGTTTGGCTACACCTTC.